Sequencing of this T cell receptor beta chain was carried out in a study of blood T cell repertoires in COVID-19. Across the study: Specimens from acute and convalescent COVID-19 originated in the United States, Italy and Spain. T cells, B-cell-depleted T cells, or PBMCs provided the cDNA or gDNA that served as material.

Sequencing used immunoSEQ multiplex PCR; TCRdb keeps in-frame clones, though not all of them. This repertoire shows more than 25,000 clones, about 79% found once; its top ten account for about 14%. The junction had 7 bases not matched to a gene; V was cut back by 4 bases and J by 8 bases. The length of the CDR3 is 14 residues. Germline CDR1 MNHEY, CDR2 SMNVEV (reference sequence). What was sequenced was peripheral blood. The receptor was derived from a human donor in a cohort sampled during active COVID-19. V is TRBV27 and J is TRBJ1-2; 10 positions match TRBD1. CDR3 region: CASSSRQGARGYTF. The CDR3 DNA reads as TGTGCCAGCAGTTCGAGACAGGGGGCGAGGGGCTACACCTTC.